A single sample is the source of the 14 T cell receptor beta chains below, sequenced in a study of T cells expressing NK-cell markers (dated by TCRdb to 2018 to 2020). Library preparation employed 5' RACE. The sequencer listed for this sample is Illumina HiSeq 2000. TCRdb reprocessed the reads and assigns one entry to each CDR3 protein sequence, leaving out DNA. The sample's records list over 120,000 distinct CDR3 sequences. 12% of the sample is in the top ten clones. Sequencing input: blood T cells: a sorted CD56 or NKG2C T cell subset, CD4+ or CD8+ T cells, or bulk PBMC T cells (not recorded which). These receptors were collected from a young man in good health. Donor details come from another sample of the same person, matched by shared clones.

This rearrangement joins TRBV7-9 to TRBJ2-1; with no DNA, the TCRdb D assignment of TRBD2 cannot be verified. This CDR3 has 15 amino acids. The germline CDR1 and CDR2 sequences are SEHNR and FQNEAQ (reference sequence). The CDR3: CASSYPGLGDHEQFF.

This rearrangement joins TRBV3-1 to TRBJ2-1; TCRdb designates TRBD2, a call that cannot be tested without DNA. This CDR3 is built from 20 residues. Germline CDR1 and CDR2: LGHDT and YNNKEL (reference sequence). This CDR3 is CASSQDLAGLSLGSYNEQFF.

The chain is built from TRBV5-6 and TRBJ2-1; TCRdb designates TRBD1, a call that cannot be tested without DNA. The CDR3 spans 15 residues. The V gene's germline CDR1 is SGHDT and CDR2 YYEEEE. The CDR3 sequence is CASSSGTGYYNEQFF.

This rearrangement joins TRBV7-8 to TRBJ2-6. Germline assignment: CDR1 SGHVS and CDR2 FQNEAQ. This CDR3 comprises 13 residues. CDR3 in amino acids: CASPSSGANVLTF.

V gene TRBV18 combines with J gene TRBJ2-1; TCRdb designates TRBD2, a call that cannot be tested without DNA. This CDR3 contains 15 residues. Germline CDR1 is KGHSH and CDR2 is LQKENI. The CDR3 reads CASSPPLTTSNEQFF.

The CDR3 protein is CASTWVTGNEQFF. The chain joins TRBV28 to TRBJ2-1; with no DNA, the TCRdb D assignment of TRBD1 cannot be verified. Germline V gives CDR1 MDHEN, CDR2 SYDVKM. This CDR3 has 13 amino acids.

This sequence joins TRBV20-1 and TRBJ2-3; TCRdb outputs TRBD1, but without DNA this stays unchecked. The CDR3 length is 14 residues. From germline, CDR1 is DFQATT and CDR2 SNEGSKA (reference sequence). The CDR3 loop reads CSARDGRETMKEYF.

This chain joins TRBV6-2 or TRBV6-3 and TRBJ2-5. Germline CDR1 reads MNHEY; CDR2 reads SVGEGT. There are 17 residues in the CDR3. This chain's CDR3 is CASSHGILQVHQETQYF.

The chain uses TRBV7-9 and TRBJ2-1; TCRdb gives TRBD1 as the D gene, but with no DNA this cannot be confirmed. The germline V gene encodes CDR1 SEHNR and CDR2 FQNEAQ (reference sequence). There are 13 residues in the CDR3. This CDR3 reads CASSSYRVDEQFF. Variable domain in full (rest from reference TRBV7-9 and TRBJ2-1): DTGVSQNPRHKITKRGQNVTFRCDPISEHNRLYWYRQTLGQGPEFLTYFQNEAQLEKSRLLSDRFSAERPKGSFSTLEIQRTEQGDSAMYLCASSSYRVDEQFFGPGTRLTVL.

The rearrangement links TRBV13 to TRBJ2-1; without DNA, the TCRdb call of TRBD1 cannot be checked. Looked up from germline, CDR1 is PRHDT and CDR2 is FYEKMQ (reference sequence). The CDR3 consists of 17 residues. The chain's CDR3 is CASSSNDRGAIHNEQFF. Based on the CDR3 plus reference TRBV13 and TRBJ2-1, the full variable domain is AAGVIQSPRHLIKEKRETATLKCYPIPRHDTVYWYQQGPGQDPQFLISFYEKMQSDKGSIPDRFSAQQFSDYHSELNMSSLELGDSALYFCASSSNDRGAIHNEQFFGPGTRLTVL.

V is TRBV28 and J is TRBJ1-5. Germline loops: CDR1 MDHEN, CDR2 SYDVKM. The length of the CDR3 is 14 residues. Here the CDR3 reads CASSTLELNQPQHF.

The chain combines TRBV7-8 with TRBJ2-3; the TRBD2 assignment by TCRdb is unverifiable without DNA. Germline-derived CDR1 and CDR2 are SGHVS and FQNEAQ. This CDR3 spans 15 amino acids. CDR3 sequence: CASSPRAYISDTQYF.

The chain couples TRBV13 to TRBJ2-2; as DNA is missing, the TRBD1 call by TCRdb cannot be tested. Germline CDR1 reads PRHDT; CDR2 reads FYEKMQ (reference sequence). CDR3 length: 14 amino acids. CDR3 protein: CASTDRGWTGELFF.

This chain joins TRBV27 and TRBJ2-5; the D call from TCRdb, TRBD1, cannot be confirmed without DNA. The CDR3 totals 13 residues. Germline values: CDR1 MNHEY, CDR2 SMNVEV (reference sequence). CDR3 sequence: CASTGTGKETQYF.